The 29 T cell receptor beta chains reported below all come from one sample, sequenced in a study of patients and donors after allogeneic stem cell transplantation. Each CDR3 protein is one row after TCRdb ran MiXCR on the RT-PCR reads. The table records roughly 230,000 distinct CDR3 sequences, over 12% of them present only once. The source material was blood, either unsorted or a sorted T cell fraction (not recorded which). These receptor sequences come from a human donor who was either an allogeneic HSCT recipient or a stem cell or donor lymphocyte infusion donor (not recorded which). It is not recorded whose cells these are; they may come from a transplant donor.

This clonotype was picked up many times. V is TRBV15 and J is TRBJ2-4; a weak D match, TRBD1 (6 bases). The CDR3 spans 15 residues. Trimming cost V 1 base and J 1 base, with 8 bases left between them. Germline lookup yields CDR1 LNHNV and CDR2 YYDKDF (reference sequence). Here the CDR3 DNA reads TGTGCCACCAGCAGAGCCGACAGGGCCAAAAACATTCAGTACTTC. Translation gives CATSRADRAKNIQYF.

The gene calls are TRBV2 and TRBJ1-5, with D hard to call. The CDR3 sequence is 15 residues long. V was cut by 7 bases and J by 2 bases, with 15 bases left in between. Germline assignment: CDR1 SNHLY and CDR2 FYNNEI. CDR3 nucleotide sequence: TGTGCCAGCATTCCACGTACTTTCCGCAATCAGCCCCAGCATTTT. Protein sequence: CASIPRTFRNQPQHF.

This clonotype was counted at least ten times. The J gene is TRBJ2-7, the V gene TRBV5-1; the D is unclear. Germline CDR1 reads SGHRS; CDR2 reads YFSETQ. There are 14 residues in the CDR3. Between the trimmed V and J ends, which lost 0 bases and 0 bases, there was a span of 7 bases. CDR3 loop: CASSLGTTSYEQYF. CDR3 sequence (DNA): TGCGCCAGCAGCTTGGGGACCACCTCCTACGAGCAGTACTTC.

In its sample, this clonotype was seen a few times. The chain combines TRBV12-3 or TRBV12-4 with TRBJ2-2, with D possibly called TRBD1 or TRBD2 (5 bases each). V gave up 7 bases and J gave up 4 bases, with 13 bases separating them. This CDR3 has 14 amino acids. CDR3 bases: TGTGCCAGCACTTCGAGAGGGGTCACCGGGGAGCTGTTTTTT. Amino acids: CASTSRGVTGELFF.

The chain carries TRBV12-3 or TRBV12-4 and TRBJ2-7; D is perhaps TRBD1 or TRBD2 (7 bases each). The CDR3 sequence is 16 residues long. V lost 6 bases and J lost 5, with 23 bases in between. The CDR3 here is CASSRGGEGLSHEQYF. The CDR3 region has the DNA TGTGCCAGCAGCAGGGGGGGGGAGGGATTATCCCACGAGCAGTACTTC.

This clonotype showed up many times. V and J are TRBV29-1 and TRBJ2-2; D is ambiguous. The germline V gene encodes CDR1 SQVTM and CDR2 ANQGSEA. Between the trimmed V and J ends, which lost 1 base and 2 bases, there was a span of 5 bases. CDR3 length: 13 amino acids. The CDR3 loop is CSVEGGNTGELFF. CDR3 coding DNA: TGCAGCGTTGAAGGCGGCAACACCGGGGAGCTGTTTTTT.

The chain recombines TRBV7-2 with TRBJ2-3; D ambiguous. V was pared by 5 bases and J by 6 bases, with 9 bases between. Germline loops: CDR1 SGHTA, CDR2 FQGNSA. The CDR3 consists of 12 residues. CDR3 amino acids: CASSRFGDTQYF. The CDR3 nucleotides are TGTGCCAGCAGCCGCTTCGGGGATACGCAGTATTTT.

The chain carries TRBV19 and TRBJ2-7; 14 nucleotides agree with TRBD2. In germline, CDR1 is LNHDA, CDR2 SQIVND (reference sequence). The V segment lost 4 bases and the J segment 11 bases; nucleotides outside the gene matches: 4. This CDR3 region has 13 residues. The chain's CDR3 is CASSTGLAGEEYF. The CDR3 DNA follows: TGTGCCAGTAGTACGGGACTAGCGGGAGAGGAGTACTTC.

In its sample, this clonotype was seen many times. V usage is TRBV29-1 and J usage is TRBJ1-4; possibly TRBD1 for D (6 bases). CDR3 length: 14 residues. Germline-derived CDR1 and CDR2 are SQVTM and ANQGSEA. V shed 5 bases and J shed 6 bases, with 16 bases lying between them. CDR3: CSVLQGLSYEKLFF. The CDR3 DNA reads TGCAGCGTTTTACAGGGATTAAGTTATGAAAAACTGTTTTTT.

This clonotype was detected ten times or more. The rearrangement links TRBV24-1 to TRBJ1-2; 10 positions match TRBD1. The junction had 5 bases not matched to a gene; V was cut back by 2 bases and J by 6 bases. Germline CDR1 is KGHDR and CDR2 is SFDVKD. The CDR3 length is 15 residues. The CDR3 region is CATSDSGQGTNGYTF. CDR3 nucleotide sequence: TGTGCCACCAGTGATTCGGGACAGGGGACGAATGGCTACACCTTC.

This clonotype has only a few counts. The rearrangement links TRBV12-3 or TRBV12-4 to TRBJ1-6; D unresolved. This CDR3 has 14 amino acids. V dropped 7 bases and J dropped 8 bases, with 15 bases sitting between them. For the CDR3, the DNA is TGTGCCAGCACTCGAAGGGTACGGGATTCACCCCTCCACTTT. Its translation is CASTRRVRDSPLHF.

This clonotype was seen only a few times. The rearrangement uses TRBV7-8 and TRBJ2-5; 7 bases match TRBD1. Germline V lookup: CDR1 SGHVS, CDR2 FQNEAQ. The CDR3 spans 13 residues. Trimming at V came to 8 bases and at J to 3 bases, leaving 6 bases not matched to a gene. The CDR3 nucleotides read TGTGCCAGCGCCACAGGGGTTAAAGAGACCCAGTACTTC. It translates to CASATGVKETQYF.

This clonotype appeared a few times. J is TRBJ2-5 and V is TRBV9; 7 bases are a match to TRBD2. The germline CDR1 and CDR2 sequences are SGDLS and YYNGEE. This CDR3 comprises 14 residues. The V segment lost 2 bases and the J segment 4 bases; nucleotides outside the gene matches: 5. CDR3 nucleotides: TGTGCCAGCAGCGTGGCCAGCGGGACAGAGACCCAGTACTTC. This encodes CASSVASGTETQYF. The whole variable domain, filled in from reference TRBV9 and TRBJ2-5, reads DSGVTQTPKHLITATGQRVTLRCSPRSGDLSVYWYQQSLDQGLQFLIQYYNGEERAKGNILERFSAQQFPDLHSELNLSSLELGDSALYFCASSVASGTETQYFGPGTRLLVL.

This clonotype was recorded at least ten times. The gene calls are TRBV27 and TRBJ1-5, with D uncertain. The CDR3 sequence is 13 residues long. From germline, CDR1 is MNHEY and CDR2 SMNVEV (reference sequence). Trimming left V 5 bases short and J 3 bases short, with 8 bases between. The CDR3 reads CASSLGFNQPQHF. Here the CDR3 DNA reads TGTGCCAGCAGTCTCGGATTCAATCAGCCCCAGCATTTT.

Only a few counts were recorded for this clonotype. This chain joins TRBV30 and TRBJ1-1; D call uncertain. The germline V and J ends were trimmed by 2 bases and 1 base, with 8 bases remaining between them. The CDR3 length is 13 residues. Germline V gene lookup returns CDR1 GTSNPN and CDR2 SVGIG (reference sequence). CDR3: CAWSSRENTEAFF. The DNA for the CDR3 is TGTGCCTGGAGTTCGAGAGAGAACACTGAAGCTTTCTTT.

The chain uses TRBV19 and TRBJ2-2; the D gene is possibly TRBD1 (6 bases). CDR1 is LNHDA, CDR2 SQIVND, per germline (reference sequence). This CDR3 comprises 16 residues. Trimming shortened V by 3 bases and J by 4 bases, and 15 bases separated the two germline ends. CDR3 residues: CASSIGVSGVTGELFF. CDR3 bases: TGTGCCAGTAGTATCGGGGTGTCAGGGGTCACCGGGGAGCTGTTTTTT.

This clonotype was seen a few times. This chain uses TRBV30 with TRBJ1-1; a possible D gene is TRBD1 (5 bases). Trimming took 4 bases from V and 5 from J, leaving 14 bases between them. Germline assignment: CDR1 GTSNPN and CDR2 SVGIG (reference sequence). CDR3 size: 13 residues. CDR3 protein: CAWKKEGQTEAFF. DNA for the CDR3: TGTGCCTGGAAGAAGGAGGGGCAAACTGAAGCTTTCTTT.

The chain is built from TRBV27 and TRBJ2-1, with 7 positions matching TRBD1. Germline values: CDR1 MNHEY, CDR2 SMNVEV (reference sequence). The junction had 11 bases not matched to a gene; V was cut back by 5 bases and J by 7 bases. The CDR3 sequence is 15 residues long. Here the CDR3 DNA reads TGTGCCAGCAGTATACGGGACAGCAATAGTAATGAGCAGTTCTTC. Translating it yields CASSIRDSNSNEQFF.

The DNA for the CDR3 is TGTGCCACCAGCAGAATTCGGGACAGCACCTATGGCTACACCTTC. Protein product: CATSRIRDSTYGYTF. The chain uses TRBV15 and TRBJ1-2; 7 bases agree with TRBD1. The CDR3 extends over 15 amino acids. Unmatched junction bases numbered 7, after V lost 2 bases and J lost 4 bases. Germline values: CDR1 LNHNV, CDR2 YYDKDF (reference sequence).

This clonotype was seen only a few times. This chain links TRBV20-1 with TRBJ2-1; the D gene is possibly TRBD1 (6 bases). CDR3 length equals 15 residues. Deletions cut 0 bases from V and 6 bases from J, with 15 bases between. Germline loops: CDR1 DFQATT, CDR2 SNEGSKA (reference sequence). The CDR3 DNA follows: TGCAGTGCTAGAGATTTTCATGGGGGCGCCAATGAGCAGTTCTTC. Its protein is CSARDFHGGANEQFF.

This clonotype appeared a few times. The chain couples TRBV3-1 to TRBJ1-2, with D tentatively TRBD1 (5 bases). Trimming took off 1 base at V and 4 bases at J, with 13 bases between the two ends. This CDR3 has 15 residues. CDR1 and CDR2 (germline): LGHDT, YNNKEL (reference sequence). The CDR3 DNA reads TGTGCCAGCAGCCAAGGGGCGACAGAACCCTATGGCTACACCTTC. Translated: CASSQGATEPYGYTF.

The CDR3 here is CSVELRGGFIETQYF. The CDR3 DNA follows: TGCAGCGTTGAACTACGGGGGGGATTTATTGAGACCCAGTACTTC. J is TRBJ2-5 and V is TRBV29-1, with 8 nucleotides matching TRBD2. This CDR3 contains 15 residues. The V gene end was trimmed by 2 bases and the J gene end by 5 bases; junction bases not matched to a gene: 10. Germline CDR1 SQVTM, CDR2 ANQGSEA.

This clonotype was counted only a few times. V is TRBV20-1 and J is TRBJ1-2; D is undetermined. V lost 3 bases, J lost 0 bases, and 8 bases lay in between. The V gene's germline CDR1 is DFQATT and CDR2 SNEGSKA (reference sequence). This CDR3 comprises 13 residues. CDR3 protein: CSASVGTNYGYTF. The CDR3 region has the DNA TGCAGTGCTAGCGTCGGCACTAACTATGGCTACACCTTC.

The genes are TRBV27 and TRBJ1-6; a possible D gene is TRBD1 (5 bases). This CDR3 has 15 amino acids. Germline V gene lookup returns CDR1 MNHEY and CDR2 SMNVEV (reference sequence). V dropped 5 bases and J dropped 11 bases, with 19 bases sitting between them. CDR3 region: CASSPLGDPHPPLHF. CDR3 nucleotide sequence: TGTGCCAGCAGTCCCCTGGGGGACCCCCACCCACCCCTCCACTTT.

A few counts support this clonotype. This chain uses TRBV10-3 with TRBJ1-4, with D maybe TRBD1 (5 bases). The germline V and J ends were trimmed by 0 bases and 7 bases, with 21 bases remaining between them. Looked up from germline, CDR1 is ENHRY and CDR2 is SYGVKD. The length of the CDR3 is 18 residues. The CDR3 is CAISESPKGRLESEKLFF. The CDR3 DNA is TGTGCCATCAGTGAGTCTCCGAAGGGGCGGCTGGAGAGTGAAAAACTGTTTTTT.

In its sample, this clonotype was seen a few times. The chain is built from TRBV5-1 and TRBJ2-3; 7 bases match TRBD1. Germline V gives CDR1 SGHRS, CDR2 YFSETQ. The length of the CDR3 is 17 residues. The V segment lost 5 bases and the J segment 5 bases; nucleotides outside the gene matches: 17. The chain's CDR3 is CASRSGPGRGTEDTQYF. The CDR3 DNA reads as TGCGCCAGCAGATCCGGGCCCGGAAGGGGGACAGAAGATACGCAGTATTTT.

This clonotype was detected a few times. V gene TRBV12-3 or TRBV12-4 combines with J gene TRBJ2-2; 8 bases align to TRBD2. V was pared by 6 bases and J by 1 base, with 4 bases of the junction left unmatched. The CDR3 has 15 residues. CDR3: CASSSTSGNTGELFF. The CDR3 nucleotides are TGTGCCAGCAGCTCAACTAGCGGGAACACCGGGGAGCTGTTTTTT.

The chain combines TRBV7-2 with TRBJ2-5; D may match TRBD1 or TRBD2 (5 bases each). Germline V gene lookup returns CDR1 SGHTA and CDR2 FQGNSA. CDR3 length: 14 amino acids. V was clipped by 5 bases and J by 3 bases, with 13 bases between them. The CDR3 DNA reads TGTGCCAGCAGCCCGGGACGGCATGAAGAGACCCAGTACTTC. Translated: CASSPGRHEETQYF.

This clonotype appeared a single time. The chain couples TRBV18 to TRBJ2-3, with 14 bases lining up with TRBD2. This CDR3 is built from 15 residues. J was trimmed by 6 bases and V by 4 bases; bases with no gene match: 3. The germline CDR1 and CDR2 sequences are KGHSH and LQKENI. The chain's CDR3 is CASSLRTSGGDTQYF. The CDR3 DNA reads TGTGCCAGCTCACTGAGGACTAGCGGGGGGGATACGCAGTATTTT.